The 6 T cell receptor beta chains in this list originate from one sample, sequenced in a study of beta chain features in type 1 diabetes. Study outcomes and limitations: Among patients with Type 1 diabetes, TCRB CDR3s were moderately but significantly shorter in every one of the four CD4+ subsets.

Isolated RNA was reverse transcribed in full, so expressed TCRB transcripts were sequenced. TCRdb keeps only in-frame clones here, not all; method: immunoSEQ multiplex PCR. The sample shows roughly 700,000 clones, roughly an eighth of them seen only once. These receptors' antigens are unknown. Sequencing was done on a sample of naive CD4+ T cells from blood. The receptor set was obtained from a man aged 18-30 years with type 1 diabetes.

This sequence joins TRBV4-1 and TRBJ2-3, with a possible D match to TRBD1 (5 bases). The germline V and J ends were trimmed by 0 bases and 2 bases, with 9 bases remaining between them. The CDR3 sequence is 15 residues long. Germline assignment: CDR1 MGHRA and CDR2 YSYEKL. In DNA, the CDR3 is TGCGCCAGCAGCCAAGAACAGGCCCCCACAGATACGCAGTATTTT. Translating gives CASSQEQAPTDTQYF.

The chain links TRBV4-1 to TRBJ2-6, with 10 bases matching TRBD1. The CDR3 totals 17 residues. V was clipped by 3 bases and J by 12 bases; unmatched bases: 14. Germline CDR1 is MGHRA and CDR2 is YSYEKL. The CDR3 sequence is CASSHGTGVGLGSVLTF. The DNA for the CDR3 is TGCGCCAGCAGCCACGGGACAGGGGTAGGGTTGGGCAGCGTCCTGACTTTC.

This clone has only a few counts. V and J are TRBV5-1 and TRBJ1-4; tentative D call: TRBD1 (6 bases). V lost 4 bases to trimming and J lost 5 bases, with 12 bases between them. Germline V gives CDR1 SGHRS, CDR2 YFSETQ. The CDR3 totals 14 residues. The CDR3 sequence: CASSQGQPNEKLFF. CDR3 in DNA: TGCGCCAGCAGCCAAGGACAGCCGAATGAAAAACTGTTTTTT. The full variable domain, rest sourced from reference TRBV5-1 and TRBJ1-4, is KAGVTQTPRYLIKTRGQQVTLSCSPISGHRSVSWYQQTPGQGLQFLFEYFSETQRNKGNFPGRFSGRQFSNSRSEMNVSTLELGDSALYLCASSQGQPNEKLFFGSGTQLSVL.

DNA for the CDR3: TGTGCCAGCAGCGGGACTCGAGCGGGGACCCAGTACTTC. Amino acid sequence: CASSGTRAGTQYF. This chain connects TRBV14 to TRBJ2-5; TRBD2 might be the D (6 bases). In germline, CDR1 is SGHDN, CDR2 FVKESK. The CDR3 runs to 13 residues. V shed 5 bases and J shed 7 bases, with 14 bases lying between them.

This clone was counted a few times. V usage is TRBV6-5 and J usage is TRBJ2-1; D gene uncertain. The CDR3 totals 12 residues. Trimming removed 6 bases from V and 5 bases from J, with 8 bases in between. Germline CDR1 and CDR2: MNHEY and SVGAGI. CDR3: CASRTRNNEQFF. The CDR3 DNA is TGTGCCAGCAGGACTCGGAACAATGAGCAGTTCTTC.

This clone turned up a few times. The chain joins TRBV7-2 to TRBJ2-1; D ambiguous. Trimming removed 1 base from V and 8 bases from J, with 3 bases in between. There are 11 residues in the CDR3. Germline lookup yields CDR1 SGHTA and CDR2 FQGNSA. CDR3 residues: CASSLVDEQFF. CDR3 bases: TGTGCCAGCAGCTTAGTGGATGAGCAGTTCTTC.